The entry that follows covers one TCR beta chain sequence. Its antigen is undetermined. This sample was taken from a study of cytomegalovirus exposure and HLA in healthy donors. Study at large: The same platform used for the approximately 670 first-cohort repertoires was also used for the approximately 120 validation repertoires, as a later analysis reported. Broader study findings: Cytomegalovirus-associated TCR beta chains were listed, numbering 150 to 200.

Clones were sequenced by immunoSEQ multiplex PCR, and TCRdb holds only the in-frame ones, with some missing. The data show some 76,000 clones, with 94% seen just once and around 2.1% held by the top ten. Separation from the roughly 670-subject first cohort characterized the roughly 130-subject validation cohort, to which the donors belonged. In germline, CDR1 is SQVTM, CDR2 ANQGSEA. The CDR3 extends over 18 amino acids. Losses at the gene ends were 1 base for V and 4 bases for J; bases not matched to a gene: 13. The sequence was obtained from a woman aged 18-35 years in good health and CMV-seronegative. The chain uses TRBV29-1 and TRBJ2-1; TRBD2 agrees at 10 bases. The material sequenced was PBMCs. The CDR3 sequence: CSVEVALAGVGLYNEQFF. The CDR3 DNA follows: TGCAGCGTTGAAGTGGCGCTAGCGGGAGTGGGGCTATACAATGAGCAGTTCTTC.